This T cell receptor (beta chain) is from a study of cytomegalovirus exposure and HLA in healthy donors. This clone was picked up a small number of times. The PCR had 60 Vbeta and 13 Jbeta primers. Produced via immunoSEQ multiplex PCR; TCRdb's table is partial and in-frame only. The sample includes approximately 150,000 clones, about two thirds of them seen just once. The CDR3 spans 15 residues. CDR1 and CDR2 from the germline V gene are SGHDT and YYEEEE. Unmatched junction bases numbered 7, after V lost 3 bases and J lost 4 bases. The receptor was isolated from a man aged 25-45 years in good health and CMV-seropositive. The chain couples TRBV5-6 to TRBJ2-1; 7 bases fit TRBD2. The sequenced sample consisted of PBMCs. The CDR3 DNA reads as TGTGCCAGCAGCTCCGGAGCTAGCGGATACAATGAGCAGTTCTTC. Its translation: CASSSGASGYNEQFF. Variable domain in full (rest from reference TRBV5-6 and TRBJ2-1): DAGVTQSPTHLIKTRGQQVTLRCSPKSGHDTVSWYQQALGQGPQFIFQYYEEEERQRGNFPDRFSGHQFPNYSSELNVNALLLGDSALYLCASSSGASGYNEQFFGPGTRLTVL.